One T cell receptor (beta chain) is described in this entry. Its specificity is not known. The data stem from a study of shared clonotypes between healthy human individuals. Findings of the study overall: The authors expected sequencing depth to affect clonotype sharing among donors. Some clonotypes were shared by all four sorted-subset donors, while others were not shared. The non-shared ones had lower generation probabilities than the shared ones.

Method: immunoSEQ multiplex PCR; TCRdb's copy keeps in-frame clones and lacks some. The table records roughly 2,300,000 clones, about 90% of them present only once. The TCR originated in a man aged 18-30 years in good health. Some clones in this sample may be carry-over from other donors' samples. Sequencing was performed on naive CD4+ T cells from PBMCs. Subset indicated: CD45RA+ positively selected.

The CDR3 region is CASTRQAGSGEQFF. CDR3 in DNA: TGTGCCAGTACGCGACAAGCAGGGAGTGGTGAGCAGTTCTTC. The J gene is TRBJ2-1, the V gene TRBV19; D possibly uses TRBD1 or TRBD2 (5 bases each). The CDR3 sequence is 14 residues long. Trimming removed 7 bases from V and 9 bases from J, with 19 bases in between. Germline V gene sequence: CDR1 LNHDA, CDR2 SQIVND (reference sequence).